This TCR beta chain appears in the sequencing data of a study of cytomegalovirus exposure and HLA in healthy donors. Points from the study as a whole: Presence/absence analyses assumed roughly uniform sequencing depth across donors, which may not hold. A missense variant in DCLRE1C was later tied to TCR beta V- and J-gene trimming.

The PCR employed 60 Vbeta primers together with 13 Jbeta primers. TCRdb's table, derived via immunoSEQ multiplex PCR, lists solely in-frame clones and lacks some. The data show 80,000 to 130,000 clones, with around three quarters seen just once and around 4% held by the top ten. On this clone: What it binds is unknown.

The origin of this receptor is a female donor in good health and CMV-seropositive. Sequenced: PBMCs.

The CDR3, as DNA: TGTGCCAGTAGTCTCGGGACAGCCTATGGCTACACCTTC. Amino acids: CASSLGTAYGYTF. J is TRBJ1-2 and V is TRBV19, with 7 bases matching TRBD1. The CDR3 is 13 amino acids. V lost 5 bases and J lost 4; bases outside the gene matches: 4. Germline CDR1 and CDR2: LNHDA and SQIVND (reference sequence).